These T cell receptor beta chains were read from a single sample in a study of identical twins. TCRdb recomputed calls from the 5' RACE reads with MiXCR, one row per CDR3 protein. The table lists about 520,000 distinct CDR3 sequences, less than 25% of them singletons, with 0.8% to 1% in the top ten. Separately, the same data were catalogued under a study of T cells expressing NK-cell markers.

The sequenced sample consisted of CD4+ T cells sorted from blood. The receptors shown here come from a woman aged 18-29 years in good health. The CDR3 runs from the conserved cysteine through the conserved F or W. Each record gives: D gene, J gene, clone size, V gene, CDR3 DNA, CDR3 protein. A D gene is named only where the DNA matches it firmly. Rows may omit the clone size; those that give it use once, few, many or a size class.

D gene: TRBD1; J gene: TRBJ1-2; clone size: few; V gene: TRBV2; CDR3 DNA: TGTGCCAGCAGGGGGACAGGTCAGGGCTACACCTTC; CDR3 protein: CASRGTGQGYTF
D gene: NA; J gene: TRBJ1-3; clone size: NA; V gene: TRBV3-1; CDR3 DNA: TGTGCCAGCAGCCCCCTTCCGCCATCCTCTGGAAACACCATATATTTT; CDR3 protein: CASSPLPPSSGNTIYF
D gene: TRBD2; J gene: TRBJ2-7; clone size: few; V gene: TRBV20-1; CDR3 DNA: TGCAGTGCTAGTACTAGCGGGAGAGGGGTTAACGAGCAGTACTTC; CDR3 protein: CSASTSGRGVNEQYF
D gene: TRBD2; J gene: TRBJ2-1; clone size: few; V gene: TRBV12-3/TRBV12-4; CDR3 DNA: TGTGCCAGCAGTTCCGGGACTAGGGACCCCAGAGGCAATGAGCAGTTCTTC; CDR3 protein: CASSSGTRDPRGNEQFF
D gene: NA; J gene: TRBJ2-1; clone size: NA; V gene: TRBV29-1; CDR3 DNA: TGCAGCGTTGGGGTAGGGACGGGATACAATGAGCAGTTCTTC; CDR3 protein: CSVGVGTGYNEQFF
D gene: TRBD1; J gene: TRBJ1-1; clone size: few; V gene: TRBV7-9; CDR3 DNA: TGTGCCAGCAGCCCACCGACAGGGAACGAGGATGAAGCTTTCTTT; CDR3 protein: CASSPPTGNEDEAFF
D gene: NA; J gene: TRBJ1-5; clone size: few; V gene: TRBV7-9; CDR3 DNA: TGTGCCAGCAGCTTATATGGGGGCGAGCCCCAGCATTTT; CDR3 protein: CASSLYGGEPQHF
D gene: TRBD2; J gene: TRBJ2-3; clone size: NA; V gene: TRBV12-3/TRBV12-4; CDR3 DNA: TGTGCCTTCAGTTTCAGATTATTAGCGGGGGGATGGGATACGCAGTATTTT; CDR3 protein: CAFSFRLLAGGWDTQYF
D gene: NA; J gene: TRBJ2-1; clone size: NA; V gene: TRBV6-1; CDR3 DNA: TGTGCCGCCCAGGCGGCGGGCTCCTACAATGAGCAGTTCTTC; CDR3 protein: CAAQAAGSYNEQFF
D gene: NA; J gene: TRBJ2-2; clone size: few; V gene: TRBV3-1; CDR3 DNA: TGTGCCAGCAGCCAAGATCCAAGGACTGTCGGGGAGCTGTTTTTT; CDR3 protein: CASSQDPRTVGELFF
D gene: NA; J gene: TRBJ2-4; clone size: NA; V gene: TRBV6-2/TRBV6-3; CDR3 DNA: TGTGCCAGCAGTTCTGAACGACCGCCAGCCAAAAACATTCAGTACTTC; CDR3 protein: CASSSERPPAKNIQYF
D gene: TRBD1; J gene: TRBJ2-5; clone size: few; V gene: TRBV12-3/TRBV12-4; CDR3 DNA: TGTGCCAGCAGTTACGGACAGGGGAGGGGAGAGACCCAGTACTTC; CDR3 protein: CASSYGQGRGETQYF
D gene: NA; J gene: TRBJ2-5; clone size: NA; V gene: TRBV7-9; CDR3 DNA: TGTGCCAGCAGCTTATACGGCAGGGTGCGAGAGACCCAGTACTTC; CDR3 protein: CASSLYGRVRETQYF
D gene: TRBD1; J gene: TRBJ2-2; clone size: NA; V gene: TRBV15; CDR3 DNA: TGTGCCACCGGTCGGGACAGGTTCGGGGAGCTGTTTTTT; CDR3 protein: CATGRDRFGELFF
D gene: NA; J gene: TRBJ2-2; clone size: NA; V gene: TRBV20-1; CDR3 DNA: TGCAGCGGTCTTTGGGGGTACACCGGGGAGCTGTTTTTT; CDR3 protein: CSGLWGYTGELFF
D gene: TRBD1; J gene: TRBJ1-5; clone size: NA; V gene: TRBV7-2; CDR3 DNA: TGTGCCAGCAGCTTGGGACAGGGGGCTCGGCCCCAGCATTTT; CDR3 protein: CASSLGQGARPQHF
D gene: NA; J gene: TRBJ2-5; clone size: NA; V gene: TRBV12-3/TRBV12-4; CDR3 DNA: TGTGCCAGCGGCACCCGGGGCAAAGAGACCCAGTACTTC; CDR3 protein: CASGTRGKETQYF
D gene: TRBD1; J gene: TRBJ2-7; clone size: NA; V gene: TRBV12-3/TRBV12-4; CDR3 DNA: TGTGCCAGCAGTCGACAGGGGGTGATGGACGAGCAGTACTTC; CDR3 protein: CASSRQGVMDEQYF
D gene: TRBD1; J gene: TRBJ1-1; clone size: few; V gene: TRBV20-1; CDR3 DNA: TGCAGTGCTAGCCTCCCGGGCGCAGGGGGGGGCGCTGAAGCTTTCTTT; CDR3 protein: CSASLPGAGGGAEAFF
D gene: NA; J gene: TRBJ1-2; clone size: few; V gene: TRBV15; CDR3 DNA: TGTGCCACCAGCAGAGTTATGGAGGGTGATGGCTACACCTTC; CDR3 protein: CATSRVMEGDGYTF
D gene: TRBD2; J gene: TRBJ2-7; clone size: NA; V gene: TRBV4-1; CDR3 DNA: TGCGCCAGCAGCCGCGACGGGACTACCATCATCTACGAGCAGTACTTC; CDR3 protein: CASSRDGTTIIYEQYF
D gene: NA; J gene: TRBJ2-7; clone size: NA; V gene: TRBV7-9; CDR3 DNA: TGTGCCAGCAGCTTAATCCAGAGCTCCTACGAGCAGTACTTC; CDR3 protein: CASSLIQSSYEQYF
D gene: TRBD1; J gene: TRBJ1-1; clone size: NA; V gene: TRBV20-1; CDR3 DNA: TGCAGTGCCAATGCCGGGACAGGGGTTGGTGAAGCTTTCTTT; CDR3 protein: CSANAGTGVGEAFF
D gene: NA; J gene: TRBJ2-1; clone size: few; V gene: TRBV5-6; CDR3 DNA: TGTGCCAGCAGCTTGCTGAGTGGAACCTACAATGAGCAGTTCTTC; CDR3 protein: CASSLLSGTYNEQFF
D gene: NA; J gene: TRBJ2-7; clone size: NA; V gene: TRBV7-2; CDR3 DNA: TGTGCCAGCAGCTCGACAGAGTACGAGCAGTACTTC; CDR3 protein: CASSSTEYEQYF
D gene: NA; J gene: TRBJ2-3; clone size: NA; V gene: TRBV6-5; CDR3 DNA: TGTGCCAGCAGTTTTACTAGCACTCCCTCCCATACGCAGTATTTT; CDR3 protein: CASSFTSTPSHTQYF
D gene: TRBD2; J gene: TRBJ2-5; clone size: many; V gene: TRBV6-1; CDR3 DNA: TGTGCCAGCAACATAGCGGGCTTCGCAGAGACCCAGTACTTC; CDR3 protein: CASNIAGFAETQYF
D gene: TRBD2; J gene: TRBJ2-1; clone size: many; V gene: TRBV4-2; CDR3 DNA: TGTGCCAGCAGCCAAGGGGCGGGGGGCACCTACAATGAGCAGTTCTTC; CDR3 protein: CASSQGAGGTYNEQFF
D gene: NA; J gene: TRBJ1-1; clone size: many; V gene: TRBV20-1; CDR3 DNA: TGCAGTGCGCTATCGGATCGGACCACTGAAGCTTTCTTT; CDR3 protein: CSALSDRTTEAFF
D gene: NA; J gene: TRBJ1-1; clone size: few; V gene: TRBV5-1; CDR3 DNA: TGCGCCAGCAGCTTGGCCACGACTTTGGGTACTGAAGCTTTCTTT; CDR3 protein: CASSLATTLGTEAFF
D gene: TRBD1; J gene: TRBJ1-1; clone size: NA; V gene: TRBV7-2; CDR3 DNA: TGTGCCAGCAGCTATTGGACAGGTTGGAGAGCTTTCTTT; CDR3 protein: CASSYWTGWRAFF
D gene: TRBD2; J gene: TRBJ2-1; clone size: few; V gene: TRBV6-1; CDR3 DNA: TGTGCCAGCAGAAGGGCGGGAGGGCCCATCGATGAGCAGTTCTTC; CDR3 protein: CASRRAGGPIDEQFF
D gene: NA; J gene: TRBJ2-3; clone size: NA; V gene: TRBV20-1; CDR3 DNA: TGCAGTGGACATGAGTCTAGCACAGATACGCAGTATTTT; CDR3 protein: CSGHESSTDTQYF
D gene: TRBD2; J gene: TRBJ2-3; clone size: many; V gene: TRBV12-3/TRBV12-4; CDR3 DNA: TGTGCCAGCACTAAACTAGCGGGAGGTACAGATACGCAGTATTTT; CDR3 protein: CASTKLAGGTDTQYF
D gene: NA; J gene: TRBJ1-1; clone size: few; V gene: TRBV12-3/TRBV12-4; CDR3 DNA: TGTGCCAGCAGTTATCGGGGAGGAGGAACTGAAGCTTTCTTT; CDR3 protein: CASSYRGGGTEAFF
D gene: NA; J gene: TRBJ2-3; clone size: NA; V gene: TRBV6-1; CDR3 DNA: TGTGCCAGCAGGCGTCGCTTAAACACAGATACGCAGTATTTT; CDR3 protein: CASRRRLNTDTQYF
D gene: NA; J gene: TRBJ2-6; clone size: few; V gene: TRBV5-1; CDR3 DNA: TGCGCCAGCAGCTTGGCAGGGAGATTCGGGGCCAACGTCCTGACTTTC; CDR3 protein: CASSLAGRFGANVLTF
D gene: NA; J gene: TRBJ2-1; clone size: NA; V gene: TRBV20-1; CDR3 DNA: TGCAGTGCCCCGTTTGGCGGGCGCAATGAGCAGTTCTTC; CDR3 protein: CSAPFGGRNEQFF
D gene: NA; J gene: TRBJ1-3; clone size: NA; V gene: TRBV6-5; CDR3 DNA: TGTGCCAGCACGCGGGGAAACACCATATATTTT; CDR3 protein: CASTRGNTIYF
D gene: NA; J gene: TRBJ1-1; clone size: few; V gene: TRBV6-1; CDR3 DNA: TGTGCCAGCACGTCGGGCAGGTCGAACACTGAAGCTTTCTTT; CDR3 protein: CASTSGRSNTEAFF
D gene: NA; J gene: TRBJ1-5; clone size: few; V gene: TRBV20-1; CDR3 DNA: TGCAGTGCTAGAAAACAGGGTGCTGACAATCAGCCCCAGCATTTT; CDR3 protein: CSARKQGADNQPQHF
D gene: TRBD1; J gene: TRBJ2-3; clone size: few; V gene: TRBV2; CDR3 DNA: TGTGCCAGCAGTGATCAGGGGGCGGAAGATACGCAGTATTTT; CDR3 protein: CASSDQGAEDTQYF
D gene: NA; J gene: TRBJ2-2; clone size: few; V gene: TRBV6-5; CDR3 DNA: TGTGCCAGCAATAGACAGGCCGGGGAGCTGTTTTTT; CDR3 protein: CASNRQAGELFF
D gene: TRBD1; J gene: TRBJ1-2; clone size: few; V gene: TRBV7-8; CDR3 DNA: TGTGCCAGCAGCCGTACAGGGGTGGATGGCTACACCTTC; CDR3 protein: CASSRTGVDGYTF
D gene: NA; J gene: TRBJ1-1; clone size: NA; V gene: TRBV6-1; CDR3 DNA: TGTGCCAGCAGTGGACAGACTAACACTGAAGCTTTCTTT; CDR3 protein: CASSGQTNTEAFF
D gene: TRBD2; J gene: TRBJ2-4; clone size: NA; V gene: TRBV9; CDR3 DNA: TGTGCCAGCAGCGCCTCTAGGGAGGGCGTTCAGTACTTC; CDR3 protein: CASSASREGVQYF
D gene: TRBD2; J gene: TRBJ2-7; clone size: NA; V gene: TRBV20-1; CDR3 DNA: TGCAGTGCCGGAATCCCTAGCGGTTCCTACGAGCAGTACTTC; CDR3 protein: CSAGIPSGSYEQYF
D gene: TRBD2; J gene: TRBJ2-3; clone size: once; V gene: TRBV5-1; CDR3 DNA: TGCGCCAGCATGGGGACTAGCGCTTATACGCAGTATTTT; CDR3 protein: CASMGTSAYTQYF
D gene: NA; J gene: TRBJ2-7; clone size: NA; V gene: TRBV20-1; CDR3 DNA: TGCAGTGCTAGTCGGGCGATAGCCGAGCAGTACTTC; CDR3 protein: CSASRAIAEQYF
D gene: TRBD1; J gene: TRBJ2-2; clone size: few; V gene: TRBV3-1; CDR3 DNA: TGTGCCAGCAGCCACCGACAGGGGACCGGGGAGCTGTTTTTT; CDR3 protein: CASSHRQGTGELFF
D gene: TRBD2; J gene: TRBJ2-1; clone size: NA; V gene: TRBV12-3/TRBV12-4; CDR3 DNA: TGTGCCAGCAGTCGCCCCCCAGCGGGGGGGAACAATGAGCAGTTCTTC; CDR3 protein: CASSRPPAGGNNEQFF
D gene: NA; J gene: TRBJ2-3; clone size: many; V gene: TRBV20-1; CDR3 DNA: TGCAGTGCTAGGAACAAGCCGGATACGCAGTATTTT; CDR3 protein: CSARNKPDTQYF
D gene: NA; J gene: TRBJ2-1; clone size: few; V gene: TRBV7-6; CDR3 DNA: TGTGCCAGCAGCTTAGAGGAAGGGGCCTACAATGAGCAGTTCTTC; CDR3 protein: CASSLEEGAYNEQFF
D gene: NA; J gene: TRBJ2-7; clone size: NA; V gene: TRBV9; CDR3 DNA: TGTGCCAGCAGCCCCTACGGACCCCGGGGGCACTACGAGCAGTACTTC; CDR3 protein: CASSPYGPRGHYEQYF
D gene: NA; J gene: TRBJ1-6; clone size: few; V gene: TRBV20-1; CDR3 DNA: TGCAGCGCTCCAGAGGAGGGGTATAATTCACCCCTCCACTTT; CDR3 protein: CSAPEEGYNSPLHF